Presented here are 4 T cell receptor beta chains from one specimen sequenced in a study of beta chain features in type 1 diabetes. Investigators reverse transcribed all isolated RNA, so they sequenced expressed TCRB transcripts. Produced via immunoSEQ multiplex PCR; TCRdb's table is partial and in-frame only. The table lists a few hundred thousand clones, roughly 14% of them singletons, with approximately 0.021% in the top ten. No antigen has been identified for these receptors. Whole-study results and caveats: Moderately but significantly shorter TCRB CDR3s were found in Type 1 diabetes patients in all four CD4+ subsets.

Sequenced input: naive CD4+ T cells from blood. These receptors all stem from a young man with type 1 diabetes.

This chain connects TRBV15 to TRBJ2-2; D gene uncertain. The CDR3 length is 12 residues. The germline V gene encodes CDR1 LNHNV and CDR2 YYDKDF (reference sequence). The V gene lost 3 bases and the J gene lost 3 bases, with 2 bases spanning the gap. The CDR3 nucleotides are TGTGCCACCAGCAGCTACACCGGGGAGCTGTTTTTT. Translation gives CATSSYTGELFF.

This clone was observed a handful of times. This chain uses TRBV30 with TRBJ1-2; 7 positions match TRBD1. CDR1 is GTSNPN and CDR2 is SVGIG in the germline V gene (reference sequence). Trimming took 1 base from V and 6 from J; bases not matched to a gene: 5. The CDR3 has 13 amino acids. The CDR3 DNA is TGTGCCTGGAGTGCGACAGGGAGAAATGGCTACACCTTC. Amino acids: CAWSATGRNGYTF.

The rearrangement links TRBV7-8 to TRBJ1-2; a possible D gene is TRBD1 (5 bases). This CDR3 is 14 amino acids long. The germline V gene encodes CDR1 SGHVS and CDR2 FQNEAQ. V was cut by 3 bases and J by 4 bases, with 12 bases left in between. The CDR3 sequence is CASSFGQGVYGYTF. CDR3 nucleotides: TGTGCCAGCAGCTTCGGTCAGGGTGTCTATGGCTACACCTTC.

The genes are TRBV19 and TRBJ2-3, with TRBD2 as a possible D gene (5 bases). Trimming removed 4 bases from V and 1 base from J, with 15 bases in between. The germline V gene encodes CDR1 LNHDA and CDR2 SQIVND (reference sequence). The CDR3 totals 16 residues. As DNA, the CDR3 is TGTGCCAGTAGTAATAACGGAGGCGTAGGCACAGATACGCAGTATTTT. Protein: CASSNNGGVGTDTQYF.